Below are 30 T cell receptor beta chains sequenced from a single sample in a study of blood T cells in healthy people across ages. Through a sample-barcoded 5' primer and a J-beta primer mix, a second PCR was run for about 7 to 12 cycles. A single record per CDR3 protein comes from TCRdb applying MiXCR to the 5' RACE reads. The sample comprises roughly 1,800,000 distinct CDR3 sequences, roughly 50% of which are singletons, and approximately 2.1% rests with the top ten. Material: blood. Source of these receptors: a middle-aged woman in good health.

The genes are TRBV4-3 and TRBJ2-2; unclear D gene. The CDR3 is 14 amino acids. Germline V gene data show CDR1 as LGHNA and CDR2 as YSLEER. V shed 1 base and J shed 4 bases, with 7 bases lying between them. CDR3 in amino acids: CASSQGTATGELFF. In DNA, the CDR3 is TGCGCCAGCAGCCAAGGGACGGCCACCGGGGAGCTGTTTTTT.

This clonotype was picked up a small number of times. V and J are TRBV28 and TRBJ2-7, with D maybe TRBD2 (6 bases). The J call may be faulty, since TRBJ2-5 better matches the DNA end. CDR3 length equals 13 residues. CDR1 is MDHEN, CDR2 SYDVKM, per germline. In nucleotides, the CDR3 is TGTGCCAGCAGTACGGACTATCCGGAGACCCAGTACTTC. Translating gives CASSTDYPETQYF.

Written as DNA, the CDR3 is TGTGCCAGCAGTTTAACTCATTGCCAGACGTACTTC. This translates into CASSLTHCQTYF. The chain recombines TRBV28 with TRBJ2-5; the D is unclear. In germline, CDR1 is MDHEN, CDR2 SYDVKM. The CDR3 contains 12 residues. Trimming left V 2 bases short and J 13 bases short, with 14 bases between.

This clonotype has a handful of counts. This rearrangement joins TRBV18 to TRBJ1-2, with 12 bases that match TRBD1. CDR3 size: 15 residues. Looked up from germline, CDR1 is KGHSH and CDR2 is LQKENI. The V and J ends lost 2 bases and 8 bases, in that order; junction bases with no gene match: 6. The CDR3 here is CASSPTGQGAMGYTF. CDR3 coding DNA: TGTGCCAGCTCACCAACGGGACAGGGGGCGATGGGCTACACCTTC.

This chain links TRBV7-2 with TRBJ2-5; a possible D gene is TRBD1 (6 bases). The CDR3 spans 14 residues. Trimming pared 5 bases from V and 5 bases from J, leaving 15 bases between. The germline V gene has CDR1 SGHTA and CDR2 FQGNSA. CDR3 sequence: CASSTPTGSETQYF. In DNA, the CDR3 is TGTGCCAGCAGCACCCCGACAGGATCGGAGACCCAGTACTTC.

J is TRBJ1-5 and V is TRBV28; D unclear. With 3 bases removed from V and 0 bases from J, the gap between germline ends came to 12 bases. The CDR3 contains 16 residues. Germline CDR1 MDHEN, CDR2 SYDVKM. In nucleotides, the CDR3 is TGTGCCAGCAGTTTTATATTGGGGAATAGCAATCAGCCCCAGCATTTT. Its translation is CASSFILGNSNQPQHF.

The chain recombines TRBV28 with TRBJ2-5; weak D call: TRBD2 (5 bases). This CDR3 comprises 15 residues. Germline loops: CDR1 MDHEN, CDR2 SYDVKM. V was cut by 5 bases and J by 0 bases, with 13 bases left in between. CDR3 residues: CASSTVGMNQETQYF. CDR3 coding DNA: TGTGCCAGCAGTACGGTCGGGATGAACCAAGAGACCCAGTACTTC.

This clonotype came up a few times. The chain combines TRBV3-1 with TRBJ2-7, with 8 positions matching TRBD1. V lost 4 bases to trimming and J lost 2 bases; unmatched junction nucleotides: 7. Germline CDR1 LGHDT, CDR2 YNNKEL (reference sequence). The CDR3 runs to 15 residues. The CDR3 region is CASSPGQVPPYEQYF. The CDR3 nucleotides read TGTGCCAGCAGCCCGGGACAGGTTCCCCCCTACGAGCAGTACTTC.

The V and J genes are TRBV9 and TRBJ2-5; either TRBD1 or TRBD2 may supply D (7 bases each). Trimming shortened V by 2 bases and J by 7 bases, and 24 bases separated the two germline ends. Germline CDR1 SGDLS, CDR2 YYNGEE. The CDR3 is 17 amino acids. CDR3 nucleotide sequence: TGTGCCAGCAGCGTCTCCACGGAGGGAGGGGGCCCAGGGACCCAGTACTTC. Translated, it gives CASSVSTEGGGPGTQYF.

The V and J genes are TRBV5-5 and TRBJ2-1, with D possibly being TRBD2 (6 bases). CDR3 length equals 15 residues. The V gene lost 1 base and the J gene lost 3 bases, with 11 bases spanning the gap. Looked up from germline, CDR1 is SGHKS and CDR2 is YYEKEE (reference sequence). In DNA, the CDR3 is TGTGCCAGCAGCTTGCAAGGCGGGATCTACAATGAGCAGTTCTTC. Its translation is CASSLQGGIYNEQFF.

The rearrangement joins TRBV7-2 to TRBJ2-7, with 10 bases fitting TRBD1. The CDR3 is 15 residues long. Germline V CDR1 and CDR2: SGHTA, FQGNSA. V was clipped by 5 bases and J by 2 bases; unmatched bases: 6. The CDR3 here is CASSTTGTGAYEQYF. In nucleotides, the CDR3 is TGTGCCAGCAGCACTACCGGGACAGGGGCCTACGAGCAGTACTTC.

This clonotype has at least ten counts. This chain joins TRBV5-5 and TRBJ2-5; 7 nucleotides line up with TRBD1. The ends lost 5 bases at V and 1 base at J; junction bases unmatched: 8. CDR1 SGHKS and CDR2 YYEKEE come from the germline V gene (reference sequence). The CDR3 consists of 15 residues. CDR3 sequence (DNA): TGTGCCAGCAGAGCCACCGGGACAGTCCAAGAGACCCAGTACTTC. Encoded protein: CASRATGTVQETQYF.

This clonotype was observed a few times. The V gene is TRBV4-1, the J gene TRBJ2-4, with D possibly matching TRBD2 (6 bases). CDR3 size: 16 residues. The germline V gene has CDR1 MGHRA and CDR2 YSYEKL. V was shortened by 1 base and J by 7 bases, with 17 bases between the two germline ends. The DNA for the CDR3 is TGCGCCAGCAGCCAAGGCCTACCCGGGACTGGCAACATTCAGTACTTC. It codes for CASSQGLPGTGNIQYF.

The rearrangement uses TRBV7-9 and TRBJ1-4; maybe TRBD1 (6 bases). V gave up 7 bases and J gave up 10 bases, with 13 bases separating them. CDR1 is SEHNR, CDR2 FQNEAQ, per germline (reference sequence). This CDR3 is built from 12 residues. The CDR3 region has the DNA TGTGCCAGCACCCCCGAGGGGGGAAAACTGTTTTTT. Encoded protein: CASTPEGGKLFF.

This clonotype has only a few counts. The V gene is TRBV10-3, the J gene TRBJ2-6; 10 nucleotides match TRBD1. CDR3 length: 18 amino acids. With 0 bases clipped from V and 1 base from J, the junction kept 3 bases outside the gene matches. Germline V CDR1 and CDR2: ENHRY, SYGVKD. CDR3 protein: CAISESTGGRSGANVLTF. The CDR3 DNA follows: TGTGCCATCAGTGAGTCGACAGGGGGCCGTTCTGGGGCCAACGTCCTGACTTTC.

V is TRBV6-2 or TRBV6-3 and J is TRBJ2-7; 9 nucleotides line up with TRBD1. V gave up 5 bases and J gave up 4 bases; unmatched junction bases: 12. Germline V gives CDR1 MNHEY, CDR2 SVGEGT. The CDR3 extends over 16 amino acids. The CDR3 nucleotides read TGTGCCAGCAGTAACCCAACCGGGACAGGGAAGTACGAGCAGTACTTC. The encoded protein is CASSNPTGTGKYEQYF.

The chain employs TRBV15 and TRBJ1-6; 7 bases are shared with TRBD1. The length of the CDR3 is 15 residues. Germline CDR1 reads LNHNV; CDR2 reads YYDKDF (reference sequence). Losses at the gene ends were 1 base for V and 8 bases for J; bases not matched to a gene: 5. The CDR3 nucleotides are TGTGCCACCAGCAGAGTTGCAGGGGGTTATTCACCCCTCCACTTT. This encodes CATSRVAGGYSPLHF.

This chain joins TRBV15 and TRBJ1-2, with a weak D call TRBD1 (6 bases). CDR1 and CDR2 (germline): LNHNV, YYDKDF (reference sequence). Trimming left V 3 bases short and J 0 bases short, with 17 bases between. The CDR3 loop spans 17 amino acids. In DNA, the CDR3 is TGTGCCACCAGCAGCCTCTTTAAACAGGGCGCTAACTATGGCTACACCTTC. This codes for CATSSLFKQGANYGYTF. The whole variable domain, filled in from reference TRBV15 and TRBJ1-2, reads DAMVIQNPRYQVTQFGKPVTLSCSQTLNHNVMYWYQQKSSQAPKLLFHYYDKDFNNEADTPDNFQSRRPNTSFCFLDIRSPGLGDTAMYLCATSSLFKQGANYGYTFGSGTRLTVV.

This clonotype was recorded a few times. This sequence joins TRBV20-1 and TRBJ1-2, with a weak D call TRBD1 (6 bases). V shed 3 bases and J shed 1 base, with 18 bases lying between them. There are 16 residues in the CDR3. CDR1 DFQATT and CDR2 SNEGSKA come from the germline V gene (reference sequence). DNA of the CDR3: TGCAGTGCTAGGGCCGTCGGGACGGACAGTAACTATGGCTACACCTTC. It yields the protein CSARAVGTDSNYGYTF.

The chain's CDR3 is CASSWDSWDSRHSYEQYF. DNA of the CDR3: TGTGCCAGCAGCTGGGACTCTTGGGACAGCCGACACTCCTACGAGCAGTACTTC. The chain carries TRBV7-9 and TRBJ2-7; D is possibly TRBD1 (7 bases). V was trimmed by 4 bases and J by 0 bases, leaving 22 bases between them. The length of the CDR3 is 18 residues. Per germline, CDR1 SEHNR and CDR2 FQNEAQ (reference sequence).

The V and J genes are TRBV27 and TRBJ2-1; 8 nucleotides agree with TRBD2. From germline, CDR1 is MNHEY and CDR2 SMNVEV (reference sequence). This CDR3 spans 16 amino acids. V shed 8 bases and J 3 bases; nucleotides not matched to a gene: 12. The CDR3 here is CASAPFEGTSYNEQFF. In DNA, the CDR3 is TGTGCCAGCGCCCCCTTCGAAGGGACTAGCTACAATGAGCAGTTCTTC.

This chain uses TRBV6-5 with TRBJ2-7, with 9 bases fitting TRBD1. The CDR3 is made up of 14 amino acids. Germline values: CDR1 MNHEY, CDR2 SVGAGI. V gave up 10 bases and J gave up 6 bases; unmatched junction bases: 13. The DNA of the CDR3 is TGTGCCAACAGCCGGGTCGACAGGGGGTCCGAGCAGTACTTC. Amino acids: CANSRVDRGSEQYF.

The count of this clonotype is one. The genes are TRBV18 and TRBJ1-1; TRBD1 agrees at 8 bases. The trim removed 3 bases at V and 1 base at J, leaving 4 bases unmatched. This CDR3 is built from 15 residues. Germline assignment: CDR1 KGHSH and CDR2 LQKENI. The CDR3 DNA reads as TGTGCCAGCTCACCGCCGGGACAGGAGAACACTGAAGCTTTCTTT. Protein: CASSPPGQENTEAFF. Full variable domain (outside the CDR3, taken from reference TRBV18 and TRBJ1-1): NAGVMQNPRHLVRRRGQEARLRCSPMKGHSHVYWYRQLPEEGLKFMVYLQKENIIDESGMPKERFSAEFPKEGPSILRIQQVVRGDSAAYFCASSPPGQENTEAFFGQGTRLTVV.

Remarks on this clonotype: This may stem from a read error, because a much larger clone lies one nucleotide away. V and J are TRBV5-1 and TRBJ2-3; D may be TRBD2 (6 bases). Trimming shortened V by 3 bases and J by 0 bases, and 8 bases separated the two germline ends. Germline V gene sequence: CDR1 SGHRS, CDR2 YFSETQ. The CDR3 has 14 amino acids. The CDR3 DNA follows: TGCGCCAGCAGCTGGGGGGACAGCACAGATACGCAGTATTTT. Protein: CASSWGDSTDTQYF.

This clonotype has at least ten counts. The chain joins TRBV7-2 to TRBJ2-1; D gene ambiguous. Germline CDR1 SGHTA, CDR2 FQGNSA. The CDR3 consists of 15 residues. V was cut by 1 base and J by 4 bases, with 11 bases left in between. Here the CDR3 reads CASSLGVSGYNEQFF. CDR3 DNA: TGTGCCAGCAGCTTAGGGGTTAGTGGTTACAATGAGCAGTTCTTC. Using reference TRBV7-2 and TRBJ2-1 for the parts outside the CDR3, the full variable domain is GAGVSQSPSNKVTEKGKDVELRCDPISGHTALYWYRQSLGQGLEFLIYFQGNSAPDKSGLPSDRFSAERTGGSVSTLTIQRTQQEDSAVYLCASSLGVSGYNEQFFGPGTRLTVL.

The sample holds a few counts of this clonotype. The rearrangement joins TRBV5-6 to TRBJ2-6, with 7 nucleotides matching TRBD1. CDR1 SGHDT and CDR2 YYEEEE come from the germline V gene. The V segment lost 3 bases and the J segment 0 bases; nucleotides outside the gene matches: 6. This CDR3 is 17 amino acids long. The CDR3 bases are TGTGCCAGCAGCTGGGGGACAGCGATCTCTGGGGCCAACGTCCTGACTTTC. This codes for CASSWGTAISGANVLTF.

The chain has TRBV12-3 or TRBV12-4 and TRBJ2-1; D is unresolved. The CDR3 is 13 amino acids. The V end was cut by 6 bases, the J end by 6 bases, with 12 bases between. The CDR3 nucleotides read TGTGCCAGCAGAGCCGACGGACGCAATGAGCAGTTCTTC. Translated: CASRADGRNEQFF.

The sample holds many counts of this clonotype. The genes are TRBV6-5 and TRBJ2-7; possibly TRBD2 for D (6 bases). The CDR3 contains 14 residues. CDR1 is MNHEY and CDR2 is SVGAGI in the germline V gene. V lost 7 bases and J lost 2, with 15 bases in between. In DNA form, the CDR3 reads TGTGCCAGCAATCGGCGCGGAGGGCCCTACGAGCAGTACTTC. Translated, it gives CASNRRGGPYEQYF.

This clonotype was counted a few times. The chain uses TRBV2 and TRBJ2-3; TRBD2 matches 8 bases. The CDR3 consists of 15 residues. Germline values: CDR1 SNHLY, CDR2 FYNNEI. V dropped 3 bases and J dropped 2; count of bases not matched to a gene: 4. The CDR3, as DNA: TGTGCCAGCAGTGAGCGGACTAGCCTCACAGATACGCAGTATTTT. This translates into CASSERTSLTDTQYF.

The chain joins TRBV6-6 to TRBJ1-1; TRBD1 aligns across 7 bases. From germline, CDR1 is MNHNY and CDR2 SVGAGI (reference sequence). Trimming removed 0 bases from V and 6 bases from J; junction bases left unmatched: 4. The CDR3 spans 14 residues. The CDR3 coding sequence is TGTGCCAGCAGTTACTCCGGACAGGCCCCTGAAGCTTTCTTT. Amino acids: CASSYSGQAPEAFF.